These 14 T cell receptor beta chains were sequenced from one sample in a study of T cell responses to AZD1222 COVID-19 vaccine. Sequencing used immunoSEQ multiplex PCR; TCRdb keeps in-frame clones, though not all of them. The sample lists some 120,000 clones, about 93% occurring once. Material: peripheral blood, obtained on day 0 of AZD1222 vaccination. These receptors all come from an adult in good health.

The chain is built from TRBV11-3 and TRBJ1-1; TRBD1 is a possible D gene (5 bases). This CDR3 is built from 15 residues. The V end was cut by 2 bases, the J end by 0 bases, with 10 bases between. CDR1 is SGHNT, CDR2 YENEEA, per germline. The CDR3 sequence: CASSLSSTVNTEAFF. CDR3 in DNA: TGTGCCAGCAGCTTAAGTTCGACAGTGAACACTGAAGCTTTCTTT.

This clone was observed once. The CDR3 DNA reads TGTGCCAGCAGTGATGGACAGTACACAGATACGCAGTATTTT. It encodes CASSDGQYTDTQYF. The V and J genes are TRBV11-2 and TRBJ2-3; possible D gene TRBD1, 6 bases. The CDR3 is 14 amino acids. CDR1 and CDR2 (germline): SGHAT, FQNNGV. The V and J ends lost 6 bases and 2 bases respectively, with 12 bases between them.

The sample holds one count of this clone. The rearrangement links TRBV28 to TRBJ2-5; 10 nucleotides line up with TRBD2. Per the germline V gene, CDR1 is MDHEN and CDR2 is SYDVKM. Trimming took 4 bases from V and 3 from J; bases not matched to a gene: 8. The CDR3 extends over 16 amino acids. In DNA form, the CDR3 reads TGTGCCAGCAGTTATCCGGGACTAGCGACGAAAGAGACCCAGTACTTC. Translating gives CASSYPGLATKETQYF.

The rearrangement joins TRBV30 to TRBJ1-1; D ambiguous. The germline gives CDR1 GTSNPN, CDR2 SVGIG (reference sequence). The CDR3 length is 14 residues. Deletions cut 2 bases from V and 3 bases from J, with 13 bases between. The CDR3: CAWSRTRRDTEAFF. DNA for the CDR3: TGTGCCTGGAGTCGGACGAGAAGAGACACTGAAGCTTTCTTT.

The chain uses TRBV13 and TRBJ1-1; D unclear. Trimming took off 0 bases at V and 1 base at J, with 6 bases between the two ends. The CDR3 covers 14 residues. Germline lookup yields CDR1 PRHDT and CDR2 FYEKMQ (reference sequence). This CDR3 reads CASSLGWGNTEAFF. As DNA, the CDR3 is TGTGCCAGCAGCTTAGGTTGGGGGAACACTGAAGCTTTCTTT.

The chain couples TRBV19 to TRBJ1-1, with 10 bases lining up with TRBD1. CDR1 is LNHDA and CDR2 is SQIVND in the germline V gene (reference sequence). The CDR3 has 13 residues. With V trimmed by 4 bases and J by 13 bases, 9 bases remained unmatched. As DNA, the CDR3 is TGTGCCAGTAGTAACCGGGACAGGGGTCAGAATTTCTTT. Its protein product is CASSNRDRGQNFF. Full variable domain (rest looked up from reference TRBV19 and TRBJ1-1): DGGITQSPKYLFRKEGQNVTLSCEQNLNHDAMYWYRQDPGQGLRLIYYSQIVNDFQKGDIAEGYSVSREKKESFPLTVTSAQKNPTAFYLCASSNRDRGQNFFGQGTRLTVV.

The gene calls are TRBV15 and TRBJ1-2; D is ambiguous. The CDR3 is 15 amino acids. V gave up 3 bases and J gave up 2 bases, with 13 bases separating them. Germline V gene sequence: CDR1 LNHNV, CDR2 YYDKDF (reference sequence). The chain's CDR3 is CATSSGVSPNYGYTF. The CDR3 region has the DNA TGTGCCACCAGCAGTGGGGTCAGCCCGAACTATGGCTACACCTTC.

Concerning this clone: This sample also contains other DNA sequences that code for the same CDR3. The chain has TRBV7-2 and TRBJ2-5; no clear D. The CDR3 runs 11 residues. From germline, CDR1 is SGHTA and CDR2 FQGNSA. Trimming took 4 bases from V and 2 from J, leaving 2 bases between them. CDR3 nucleotides: TGTGCCAGCAGCTCACAAGAGACCCAGTACTTC. Protein product: CASSSQETQYF.

The genes are TRBV28 and TRBJ2-7; TRBD2 aligns across 12 bases. V gave up 8 bases and J gave up 7 bases; unmatched junction bases: 12. The CDR3 extends over 15 amino acids. Per germline, CDR1 MDHEN and CDR2 SYDVKM. CDR3 DNA sequence: TGTGCCAGCCAGGGACTAGCGGGTCCCACACGGGAGCAGTACTTC. Translation: CASQGLAGPTREQYF. The whole variable domain, remainder taken from reference TRBV28 and TRBJ2-7, is DVKVTQSSRYLVKRTGEKVFLECVQDMDHENMFWYRQDPGLGLRLIYFSYDVKMKEKGDIPEGYSVSREKKERFSLILESASTNQTSMYLCASQGLAGPTREQYFGPGTRLTVT.

This clone was detected once. The J gene is TRBJ1-1, the V gene TRBV27, with D unresolved. The germline gives CDR1 MNHEY, CDR2 SMNVEV (reference sequence). CDR3 length: 13 residues. Between the trimmed V and J ends, which lost 3 bases and 7 bases, there was a span of 12 bases. In DNA form, the CDR3 reads TGTGCCAGCAGTTTGAACTCCCCCCTTGAAGCTTTCTTT. Protein: CASSLNSPLEAFF.

This sequence joins TRBV9 and TRBJ2-2; TRBD2 agrees at 8 bases. Trimming took 4 bases from V and 5 from J; bases not matched to a gene: 7. The CDR3 contains 15 residues. Germline V gene data show CDR1 as SGDLS and CDR2 as YYNGEE. The CDR3 nucleotides read TGTGCCAGCAGCCCATTTAGCGGGATAACCGGGGAGCTGTTTTTT. This encodes CASSPFSGITGELFF.

The chain uses TRBV6-5 and TRBJ2-6; D call uncertain. The germline CDR1 and CDR2 sequences are MNHEY and SVGAGI. The CDR3 extends over 16 amino acids. V shed 2 bases and J shed 0 bases, with 8 bases lying between them. The DNA for the CDR3 is TGTGCCAGCAGTTACGAAGCCCTCTCTGGGGCCAACGTCCTGACTTTC. The encoded protein is CASSYEALSGANVLTF.

The gene calls are TRBV7-8 and TRBJ2-3; no definite D call. The germline V gene has CDR1 SGHVS and CDR2 FQNEAQ. Trimming pared 2 bases from V and 5 bases from J, leaving 8 bases between. The CDR3 loop spans 13 amino acids. The CDR3 DNA is TGTGCCAGCAGCTTATTAGCCAAAGATACGCAGTATTTT. Residues: CASSLLAKDTQYF.

V and J are TRBV6-1 and TRBJ2-1; no firm D call. The V end was cut by 3 bases, the J end by 6 bases, with 6 bases between. The CDR3 has 12 residues. The V gene's germline CDR1 is MNHNS and CDR2 SASEGT. The CDR3 DNA sequence: TGTGCCAGCAGTGAGTGGATCAATGAGCAGTTCTTC. This gives the protein CASSEWINEQFF.